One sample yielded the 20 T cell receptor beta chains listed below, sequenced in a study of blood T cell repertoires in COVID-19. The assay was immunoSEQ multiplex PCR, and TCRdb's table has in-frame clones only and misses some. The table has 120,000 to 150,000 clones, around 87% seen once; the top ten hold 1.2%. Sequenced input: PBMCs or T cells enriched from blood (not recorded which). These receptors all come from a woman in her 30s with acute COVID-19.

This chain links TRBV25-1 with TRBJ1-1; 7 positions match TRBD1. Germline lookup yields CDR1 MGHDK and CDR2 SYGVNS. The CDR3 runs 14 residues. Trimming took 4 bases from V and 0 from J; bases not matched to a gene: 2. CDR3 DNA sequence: TGTGCCAGCAGTGGACAGGGAATGAACACTGAAGCTTTCTTT. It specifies CASSGQGMNTEAFF.

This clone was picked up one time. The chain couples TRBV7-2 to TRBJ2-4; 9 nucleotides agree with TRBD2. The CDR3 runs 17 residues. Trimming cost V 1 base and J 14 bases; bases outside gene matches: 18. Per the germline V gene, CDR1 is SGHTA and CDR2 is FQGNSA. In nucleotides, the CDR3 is TGTGCCAGCAGCTTAGAACAAGATGGGACTAGCCACGGTGGGGAGTACTTC. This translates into CASSLEQDGTSHGGEYF.

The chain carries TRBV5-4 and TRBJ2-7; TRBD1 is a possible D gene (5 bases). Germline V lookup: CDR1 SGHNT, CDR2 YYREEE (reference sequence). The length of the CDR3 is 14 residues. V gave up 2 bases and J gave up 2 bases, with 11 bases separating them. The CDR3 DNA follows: TGTGCCAGCAGCTTACAGGCTAACCCCTACGAGCAGTACTTC. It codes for CASSLQANPYEQYF.

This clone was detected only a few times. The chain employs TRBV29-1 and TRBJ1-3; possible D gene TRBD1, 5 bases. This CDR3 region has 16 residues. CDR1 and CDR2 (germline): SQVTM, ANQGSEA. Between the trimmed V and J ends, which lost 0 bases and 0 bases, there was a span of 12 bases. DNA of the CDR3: TGCAGCGTTGAAGATAGGCAGGGAAGCTCTGGAAACACCATATATTTT. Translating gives CSVEDRQGSSGNTIYF.

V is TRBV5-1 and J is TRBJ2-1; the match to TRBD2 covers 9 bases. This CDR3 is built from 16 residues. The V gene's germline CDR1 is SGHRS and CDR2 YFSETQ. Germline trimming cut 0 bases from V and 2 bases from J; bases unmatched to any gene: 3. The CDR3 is CASSLEPSGTYNEQFF. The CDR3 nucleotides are TGCGCCAGCAGCTTGGAACCTAGCGGGACCTACAATGAGCAGTTCTTC. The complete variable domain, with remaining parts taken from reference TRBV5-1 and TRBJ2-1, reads KAGVTQTPRYLIKTRGQQVTLSCSPISGHRSVSWYQQTPGQGLQFLFEYFSETQRNKGNFPGRFSGRQFSNSRSEMNVSTLELGDSALYLCASSLEPSGTYNEQFFGPGTRLTVL.

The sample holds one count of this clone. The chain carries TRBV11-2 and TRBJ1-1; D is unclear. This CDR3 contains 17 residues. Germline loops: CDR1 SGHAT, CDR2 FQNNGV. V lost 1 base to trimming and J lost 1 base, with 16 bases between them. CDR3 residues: CASSLAVHYRGNTEAFF. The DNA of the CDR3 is TGTGCCAGCAGCTTAGCAGTCCACTATCGAGGGAACACTGAAGCTTTCTTT.

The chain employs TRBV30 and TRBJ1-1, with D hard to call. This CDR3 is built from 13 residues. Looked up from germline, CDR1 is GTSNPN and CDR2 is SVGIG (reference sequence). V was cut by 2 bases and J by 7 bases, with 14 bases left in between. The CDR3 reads CAWSPNSPSEAFF. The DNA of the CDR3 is TGTGCCTGGAGTCCAAACAGCCCGAGTGAAGCTTTCTTT.

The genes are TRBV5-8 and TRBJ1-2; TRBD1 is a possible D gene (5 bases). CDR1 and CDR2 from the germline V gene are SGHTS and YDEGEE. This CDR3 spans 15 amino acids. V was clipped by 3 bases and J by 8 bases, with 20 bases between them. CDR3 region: CASSSYAVTVGGYTF. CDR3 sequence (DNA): TGTGCCAGCAGCTCTTACGCCGTGACAGTCGGCGGCTACACCTTC. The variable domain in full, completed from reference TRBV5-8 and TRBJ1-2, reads EAGVTQSPTHLIKTRGQQATLRCSPISGHTSVYWYQQALGLGLQFLLWYDEGEERNRGNFPPRFSGRQFPNYSSELNVNALELEDSALYLCASSSYAVTVGGYTFGSGTRLTVV.

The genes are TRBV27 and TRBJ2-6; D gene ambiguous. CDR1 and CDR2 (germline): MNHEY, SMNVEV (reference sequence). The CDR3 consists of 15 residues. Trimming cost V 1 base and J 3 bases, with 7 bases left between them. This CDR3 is CASSLYSGGANVLTF. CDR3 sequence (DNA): TGTGCCAGCAGTTTATATTCGGGTGGGGCCAACGTCCTGACTTTC. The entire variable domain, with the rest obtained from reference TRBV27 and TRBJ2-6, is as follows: EAQVTQNPRYLITVTGKKLTVTCSQNMNHEYMSWYRQDPGLGLRQIYYSMNVEVTDKGDVPEGYKVSRKEKRNFPLILESPSPNQTSLYFCASSLYSGGANVLTFGAGSRLTVL.

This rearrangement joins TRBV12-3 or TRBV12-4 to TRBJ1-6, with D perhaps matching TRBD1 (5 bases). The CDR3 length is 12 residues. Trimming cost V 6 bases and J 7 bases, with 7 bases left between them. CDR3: CASRGGNSPLHF. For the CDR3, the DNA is TGTGCCAGCAGGGGGGGAAATTCACCCCTCCACTTT.

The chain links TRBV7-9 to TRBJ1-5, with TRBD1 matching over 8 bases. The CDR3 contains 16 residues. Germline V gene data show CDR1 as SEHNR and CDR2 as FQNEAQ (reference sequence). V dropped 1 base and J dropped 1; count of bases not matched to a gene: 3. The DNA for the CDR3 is TGTGCCAGCAGCTTAGGGACAGGGCGGAGCAATCAGCCCCAGCATTTT. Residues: CASSLGTGRSNQPQHF.

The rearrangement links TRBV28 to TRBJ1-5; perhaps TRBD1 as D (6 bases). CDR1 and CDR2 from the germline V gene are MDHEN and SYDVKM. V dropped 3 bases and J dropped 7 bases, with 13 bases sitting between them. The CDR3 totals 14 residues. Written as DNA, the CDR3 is TGTGCCAGCAGTTTGGAACAGGGATGGCAGCCCCAGCATTTT. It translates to CASSLEQGWQPQHF.

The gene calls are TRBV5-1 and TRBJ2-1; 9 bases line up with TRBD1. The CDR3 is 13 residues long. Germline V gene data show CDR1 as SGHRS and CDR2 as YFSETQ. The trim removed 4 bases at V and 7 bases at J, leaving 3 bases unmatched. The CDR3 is CASSEGQGNEQFF. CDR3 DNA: TGCGCCAGCAGCGAAGGACAGGGGAATGAGCAGTTCTTC. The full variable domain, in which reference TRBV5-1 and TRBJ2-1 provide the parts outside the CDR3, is KAGVTQTPRYLIKTRGQQVTLSCSPISGHRSVSWYQQTPGQGLQFLFEYFSETQRNKGNFPGRFSGRQFSNSRSEMNVSTLELGDSALYLCASSEGQGNEQFFGPGTRLTVL.

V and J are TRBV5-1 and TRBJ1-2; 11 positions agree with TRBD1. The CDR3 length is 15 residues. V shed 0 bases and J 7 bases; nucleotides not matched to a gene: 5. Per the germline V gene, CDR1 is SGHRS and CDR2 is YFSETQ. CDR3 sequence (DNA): TGCGCCAGCAGCTTGGCCGGACAGGGGGCGGTTGGCTACACCTTC. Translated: CASSLAGQGAVGYTF.

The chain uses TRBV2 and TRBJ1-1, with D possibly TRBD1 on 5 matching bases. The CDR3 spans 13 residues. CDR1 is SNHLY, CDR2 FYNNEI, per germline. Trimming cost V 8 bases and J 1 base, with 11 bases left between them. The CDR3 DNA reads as TGTGCCAGCCGGCCGCAGGGGAACACTGAAGCTTTCTTT. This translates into CASRPQGNTEAFF.

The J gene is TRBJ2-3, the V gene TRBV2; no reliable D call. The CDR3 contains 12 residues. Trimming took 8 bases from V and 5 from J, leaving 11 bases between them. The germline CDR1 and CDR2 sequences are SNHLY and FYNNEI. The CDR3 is CASRPSGDTQYF. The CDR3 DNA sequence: TGTGCCAGCCGCCCTTCCGGAGATACGCAGTATTTT.

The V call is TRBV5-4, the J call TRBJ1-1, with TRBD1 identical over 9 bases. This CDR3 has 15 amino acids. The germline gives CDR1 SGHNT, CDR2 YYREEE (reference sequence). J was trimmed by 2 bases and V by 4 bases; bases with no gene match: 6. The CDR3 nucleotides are TGTGCCAGCAGCCGTGCGGGACAGGGAAACACTGAAGCTTTCTTT. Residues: CASSRAGQGNTEAFF.

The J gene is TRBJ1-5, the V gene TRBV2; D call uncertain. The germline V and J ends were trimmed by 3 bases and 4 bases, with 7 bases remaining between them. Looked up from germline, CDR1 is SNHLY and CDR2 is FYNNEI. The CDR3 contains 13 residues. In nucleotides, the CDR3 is TGTGCCAGCAGTGACAGCAGGAATCAGCCCCAGCATTTT. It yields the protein CASSDSRNQPQHF.

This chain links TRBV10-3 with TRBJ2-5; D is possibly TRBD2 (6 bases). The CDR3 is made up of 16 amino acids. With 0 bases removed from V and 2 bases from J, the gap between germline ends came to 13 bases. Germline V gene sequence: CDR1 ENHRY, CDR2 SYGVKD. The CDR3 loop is CAISESRGLDQETQYF. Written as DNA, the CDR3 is TGTGCCATCAGTGAGTCGAGGGGACTGGATCAAGAGACCCAGTACTTC.

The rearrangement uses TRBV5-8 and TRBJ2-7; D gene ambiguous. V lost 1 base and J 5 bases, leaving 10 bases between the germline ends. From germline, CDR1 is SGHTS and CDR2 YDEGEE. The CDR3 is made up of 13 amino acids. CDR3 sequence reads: CASSLPQADEQYF. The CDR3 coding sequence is TGTGCCAGCAGCTTGCCGCAGGCTGACGAGCAGTACTTC.